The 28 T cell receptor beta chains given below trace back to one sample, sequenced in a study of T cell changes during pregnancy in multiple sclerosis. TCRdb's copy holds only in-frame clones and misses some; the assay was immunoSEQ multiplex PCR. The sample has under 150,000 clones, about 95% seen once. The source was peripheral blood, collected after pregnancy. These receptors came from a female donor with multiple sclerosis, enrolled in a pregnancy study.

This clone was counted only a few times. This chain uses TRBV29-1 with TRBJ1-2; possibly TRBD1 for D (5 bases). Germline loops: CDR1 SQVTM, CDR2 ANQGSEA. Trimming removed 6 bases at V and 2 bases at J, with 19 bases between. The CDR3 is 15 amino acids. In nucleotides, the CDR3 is TGCAGCGTGGGCCTTTCTGGGGGGTTAAACTATGGCTACACCTTC. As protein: CSVGLSGGLNYGYTF.

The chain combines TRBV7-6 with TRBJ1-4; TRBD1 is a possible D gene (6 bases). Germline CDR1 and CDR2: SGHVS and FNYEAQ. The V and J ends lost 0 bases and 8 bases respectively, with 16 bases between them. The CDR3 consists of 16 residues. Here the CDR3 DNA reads TGTGCCAGCAGCTTAGCGTGGGCAGGGGTAGGGGAAAAACTGTTTTTT. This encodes CASSLAWAGVGEKLFF.

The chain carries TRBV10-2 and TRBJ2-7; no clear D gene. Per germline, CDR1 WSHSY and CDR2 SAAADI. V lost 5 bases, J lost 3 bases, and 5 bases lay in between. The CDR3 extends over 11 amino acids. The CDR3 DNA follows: TGCGCCAGCAGTTCGGGCTACGAGCAGTACTTC. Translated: CASSSGYEQYF.

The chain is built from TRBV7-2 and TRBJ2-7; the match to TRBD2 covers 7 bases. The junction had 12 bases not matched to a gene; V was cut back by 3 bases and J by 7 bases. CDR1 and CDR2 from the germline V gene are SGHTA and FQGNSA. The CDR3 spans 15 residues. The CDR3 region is CASSFYSGAAVEQYF. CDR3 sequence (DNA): TGTGCCAGCAGCTTTTACAGCGGGGCTGCAGTTGAGCAGTACTTC.

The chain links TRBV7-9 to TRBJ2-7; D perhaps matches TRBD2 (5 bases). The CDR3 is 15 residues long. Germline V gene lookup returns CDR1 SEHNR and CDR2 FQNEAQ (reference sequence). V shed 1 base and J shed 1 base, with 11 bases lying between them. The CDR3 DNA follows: TGTGCCAGCAGCTTAGTTGAGGGAACTTCCTACGAGCAGTACTTC. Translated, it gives CASSLVEGTSYEQYF.

The CDR3 coding sequence is TGTGCCAGCAGACACGACAGGGCCCAGGGGACCCAGTACTTC. It is translated as CASRHDRAQGTQYF. The chain carries TRBV6-5 and TRBJ2-5, with 7 nucleotides matching TRBD1. This CDR3 region has 14 residues. Germline CDR1 reads MNHEY; CDR2 reads SVGAGI. Trimming took 6 bases from V and 7 from J; bases not matched to a gene: 11.

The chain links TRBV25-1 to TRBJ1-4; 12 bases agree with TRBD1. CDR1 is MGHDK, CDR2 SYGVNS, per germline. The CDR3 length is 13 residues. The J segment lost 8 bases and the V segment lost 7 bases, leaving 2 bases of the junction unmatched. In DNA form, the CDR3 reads TGTGCCAGCACGGGACAGGGGGCCGAAAAACTGTTTTTT. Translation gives CASTGQGAEKLFF.

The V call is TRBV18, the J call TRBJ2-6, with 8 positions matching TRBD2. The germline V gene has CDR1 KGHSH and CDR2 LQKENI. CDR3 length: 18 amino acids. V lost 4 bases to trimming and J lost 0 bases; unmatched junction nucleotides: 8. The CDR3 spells CASSLDRGGLSGANVLTF. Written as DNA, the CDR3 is TGTGCCAGCTCACTGGACCGGGGGGGACTCTCTGGGGCCAACGTCCTGACTTTC.

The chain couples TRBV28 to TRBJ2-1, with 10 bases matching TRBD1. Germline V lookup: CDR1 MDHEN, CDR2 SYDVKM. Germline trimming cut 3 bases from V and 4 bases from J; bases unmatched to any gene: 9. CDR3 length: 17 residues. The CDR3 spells CASSFSVSGQGYNEQFF. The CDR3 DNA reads TGTGCCAGCAGTTTTTCCGTTTCGGGACAGGGGTACAATGAGCAGTTCTTC.

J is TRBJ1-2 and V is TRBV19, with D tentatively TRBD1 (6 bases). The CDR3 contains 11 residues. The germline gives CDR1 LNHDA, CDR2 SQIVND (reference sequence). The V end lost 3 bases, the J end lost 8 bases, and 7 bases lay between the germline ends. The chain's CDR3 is CASSIGGGYTF. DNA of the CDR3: TGTGCCAGTAGTATTGGGGGCGGCTACACCTTC. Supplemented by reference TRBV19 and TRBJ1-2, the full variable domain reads DGGITQSPKYLFRKEGQNVTLSCEQNLNHDAMYWYRQDPGQGLRLIYYSQIVNDFQKGDIAEGYSVSREKKESFPLTVTSAQKNPTAFYLCASSIGGGYTFGSGTRLTVV.

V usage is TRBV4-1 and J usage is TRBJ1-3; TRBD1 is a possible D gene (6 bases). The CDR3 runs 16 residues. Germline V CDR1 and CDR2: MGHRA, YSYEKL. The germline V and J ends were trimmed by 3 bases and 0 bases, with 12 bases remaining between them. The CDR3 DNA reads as TGCGCCAGCAGCCAGGCCGGACAGAGCTCTGGAAACACCATATATTTT. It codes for CASSQAGQSSGNTIYF.

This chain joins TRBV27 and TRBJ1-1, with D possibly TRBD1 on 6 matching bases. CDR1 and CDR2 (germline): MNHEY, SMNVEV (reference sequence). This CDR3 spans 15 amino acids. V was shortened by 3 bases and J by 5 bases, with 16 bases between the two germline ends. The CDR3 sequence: CASSFVGSQGTEAFF. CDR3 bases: TGTGCCAGCAGTTTTGTCGGGTCCCAGGGGACTGAAGCTTTCTTT.

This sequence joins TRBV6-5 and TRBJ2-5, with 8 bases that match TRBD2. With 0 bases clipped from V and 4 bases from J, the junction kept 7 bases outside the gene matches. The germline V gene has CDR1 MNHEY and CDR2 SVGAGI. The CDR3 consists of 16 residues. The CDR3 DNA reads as TGTGCCAGCAGTTACTCCCAGCGGGAGTTGTCAGAGACCCAGTACTTC. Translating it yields CASSYSQRELSETQYF.

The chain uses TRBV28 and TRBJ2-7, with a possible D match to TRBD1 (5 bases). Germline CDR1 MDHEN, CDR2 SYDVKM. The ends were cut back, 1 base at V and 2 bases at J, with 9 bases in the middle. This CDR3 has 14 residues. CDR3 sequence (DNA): TGTGCCAGCAGTTTATTCGCAGGGACCTACGAGCAGTACTTC. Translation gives CASSLFAGTYEQYF. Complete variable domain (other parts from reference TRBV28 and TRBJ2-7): DVKVTQSSRYLVKRTGEKVFLECVQDMDHENMFWYRQDPGLGLRLIYFSYDVKMKEKGDIPEGYSVSREKKERFSLILESASTNQTSMYLCASSLFAGTYEQYFGPGTRLTVT.

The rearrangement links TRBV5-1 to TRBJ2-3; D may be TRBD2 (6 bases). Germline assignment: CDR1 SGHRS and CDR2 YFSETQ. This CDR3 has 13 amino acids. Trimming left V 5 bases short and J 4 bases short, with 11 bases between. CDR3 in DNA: TGCGCCAGCAGTCCACTAGCTTCAGATACGCAGTATTTT. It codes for CASSPLASDTQYF.

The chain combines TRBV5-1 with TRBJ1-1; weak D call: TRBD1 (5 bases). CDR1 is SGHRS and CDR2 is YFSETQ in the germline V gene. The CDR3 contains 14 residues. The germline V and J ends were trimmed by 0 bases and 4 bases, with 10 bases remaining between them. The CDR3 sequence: CASSLASRGTEAFF. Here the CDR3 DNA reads TGCGCCAGCAGCTTGGCTTCTAGGGGCACTGAAGCTTTCTTT.

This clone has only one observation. In DNA form, the CDR3 reads TGTGCCAGTAAGAGACAGGCGAACACTGAAGCTTTCTTT. It yields the protein CASKRQANTEAFF. The chain joins TRBV21-1 to TRBJ1-1; the DNA was not compared with TRBD1, the D call given in the table. TRBV21-1 is annotated as a pseudogene. The CDR3 is 13 residues long.

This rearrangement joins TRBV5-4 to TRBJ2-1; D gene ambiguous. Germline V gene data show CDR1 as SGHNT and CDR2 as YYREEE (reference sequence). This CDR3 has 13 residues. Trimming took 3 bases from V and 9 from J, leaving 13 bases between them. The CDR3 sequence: CASSSLSLPEQFF. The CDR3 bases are TGTGCCAGCAGCTCGCTTAGCTTGCCTGAGCAGTTCTTC.

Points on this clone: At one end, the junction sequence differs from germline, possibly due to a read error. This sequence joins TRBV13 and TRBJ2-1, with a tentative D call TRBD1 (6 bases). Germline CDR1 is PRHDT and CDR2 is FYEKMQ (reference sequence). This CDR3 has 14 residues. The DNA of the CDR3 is TGTGCCAGCAGCCTAGGTGGACAGAACAATGAGCAGTTCTTC. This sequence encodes CASSLGGQNNEQFF.

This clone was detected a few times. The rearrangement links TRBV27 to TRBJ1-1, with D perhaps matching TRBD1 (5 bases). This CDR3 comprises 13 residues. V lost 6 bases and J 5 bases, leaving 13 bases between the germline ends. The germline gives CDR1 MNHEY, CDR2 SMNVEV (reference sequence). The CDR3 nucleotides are TGTGCCAGCAGCTGGGGGGGTAGGACTGAAGCTTTCTTT. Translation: CASSWGGRTEAFF.

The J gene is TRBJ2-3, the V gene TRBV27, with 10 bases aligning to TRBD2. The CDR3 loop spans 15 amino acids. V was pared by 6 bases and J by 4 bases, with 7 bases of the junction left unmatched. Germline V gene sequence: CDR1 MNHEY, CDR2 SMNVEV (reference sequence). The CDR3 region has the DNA TGTGCCAGCAGACCTAGCGGGAGAGTTTCAGATACGCAGTATTTT. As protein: CASRPSGRVSDTQYF.

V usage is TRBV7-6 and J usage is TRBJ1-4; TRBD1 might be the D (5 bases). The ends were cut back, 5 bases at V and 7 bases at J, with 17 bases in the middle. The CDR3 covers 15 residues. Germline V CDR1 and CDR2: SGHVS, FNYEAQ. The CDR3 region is CASSVRPGGSEKLFF. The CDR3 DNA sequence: TGTGCCAGCAGCGTTAGACCCGGGGGGTCTGAAAAACTGTTTTTT.

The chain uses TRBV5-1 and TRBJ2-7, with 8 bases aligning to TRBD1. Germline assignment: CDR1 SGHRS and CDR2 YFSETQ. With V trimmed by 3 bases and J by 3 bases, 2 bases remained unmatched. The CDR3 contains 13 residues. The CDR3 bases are TGCGCCAGCAGCTACGGGACAGGCTACGAGCAGTACTTC. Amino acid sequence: CASSYGTGYEQYF.

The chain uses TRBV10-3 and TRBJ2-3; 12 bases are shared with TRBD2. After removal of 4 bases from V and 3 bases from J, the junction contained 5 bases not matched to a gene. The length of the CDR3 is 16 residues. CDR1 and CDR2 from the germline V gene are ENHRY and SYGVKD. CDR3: CAISGLTSGSTDTQYF. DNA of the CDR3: TGTGCCATCAGTGGCCTGACTAGCGGGAGTACAGATACGCAGTATTTT.

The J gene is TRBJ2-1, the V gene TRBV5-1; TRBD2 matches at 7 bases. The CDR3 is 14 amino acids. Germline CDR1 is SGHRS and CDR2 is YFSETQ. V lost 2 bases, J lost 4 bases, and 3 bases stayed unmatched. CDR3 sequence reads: CASSFPGGYNEQFF. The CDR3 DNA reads TGCGCCAGCAGCTTTCCGGGGGGATACAATGAGCAGTTCTTC.

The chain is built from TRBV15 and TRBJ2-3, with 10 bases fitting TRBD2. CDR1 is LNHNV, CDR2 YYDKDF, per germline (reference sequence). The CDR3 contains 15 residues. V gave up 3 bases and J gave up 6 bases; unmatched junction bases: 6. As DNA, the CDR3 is TGTGCCACCAGCAGGCCTAGCGGGAGTGGGGATACGCAGTATTTT. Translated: CATSRPSGSGDTQYF.

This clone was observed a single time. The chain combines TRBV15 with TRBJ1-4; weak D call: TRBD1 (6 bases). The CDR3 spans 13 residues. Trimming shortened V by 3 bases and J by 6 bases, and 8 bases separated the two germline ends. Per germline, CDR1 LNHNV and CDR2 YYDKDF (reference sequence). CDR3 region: CATSSAGDEKLFF. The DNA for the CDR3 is TGTGCCACCAGCAGTGCAGGGGATGAAAAACTGTTTTTT.

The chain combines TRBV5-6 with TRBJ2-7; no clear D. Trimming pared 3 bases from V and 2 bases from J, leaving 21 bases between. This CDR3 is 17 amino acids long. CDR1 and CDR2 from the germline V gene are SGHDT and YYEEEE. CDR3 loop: CASSSEAAAQKTYEQYF. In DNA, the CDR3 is TGTGCCAGCAGCTCTGAGGCGGCAGCCCAAAAGACCTACGAGCAGTACTTC.